The clone carrying this T cell receptor beta chain was counted a few times. The antigen remains undetermined. The data were obtained in a study of CD8 T cells in ankylosing spondylitis. Study findings and constraints: Disease-linked clones displayed a CD8+ phenotype and appeared relatively rarely in peripheral blood. Reportedly, disease-linked clones are significantly enriched in ankylosing spondylitis patients' matched synovial fluid. Both synovial fluid and blood in reactive arthritis had previously been reported to carry some motif variants.

Library preparation for TCR beta used quantitative 5'-RACE with molecular barcodes. TCRdb analysed the 5' RACE reads with MiXCR anew, one entry per CDR3 protein. The sample yields around 140,000 distinct CDR3 sequences, over 9.5% seen once. Looked up from germline, CDR1 is WNHNN and CDR2 is SYGVQD (reference sequence). CDR3 length equals 16 residues. Deletions cut 2 bases from V and 2 bases from J, with 16 bases between. This chain links TRBV10-1 with TRBJ2-7; possibly TRBD2 for D (5 bases). This clonotype was obtained from a female donor with ankylosing spondylitis or in good health (not recorded which). Sequenced material: blood, either unsorted or a sorted T cell fraction (not recorded which). CDR3 amino acids: CASSEPNNGLAYEQYF. CDR3 nucleotide sequence: TGCGCCAGCAGTGAGCCGAACAATGGACTCGCCTACGAGCAGTACTTC.